One sample yielded the 14 T cell receptor beta chains listed below, sequenced in a study. TCRdb called the 5' RACE reads again in MiXCR, with one record for every CDR3 protein. The sample has some 60,000 distinct CDR3 sequences; roughly 30% are singletons. Sequenced: tumor-infiltrating naive CD4+ T cells sorted from the breast tumor. Described subset: naive CD4+ T cells, CD4+CD45RA+CD25-. Source of these receptors: a female donor with breast cancer.

CDR3 residues: CASSSRGQDEQFF. The CDR3 nucleotides are TGTGCCAGCAGTTCCAGGGGGCAGGATGAGCAGTTCTTC. The chain joins TRBV12-3 or TRBV12-4 to TRBJ2-1; TRBD1 aligns across 8 bases. This CDR3 spans 13 amino acids. Trimming cost V 4 bases and J 8 bases; bases outside gene matches: 4.

This clonotype was detected only a few times. The chain employs TRBV7-9 and TRBJ1-6; D ambiguous. V lost 3 bases, J lost 13 bases, and 10 bases lay in between. CDR1 and CDR2 (germline): SEHNR, FQNEAQ (reference sequence). The CDR3 runs 12 residues. Here the CDR3 reads CASSFPRAPLHF. The CDR3 nucleotides read TGTGCCAGCAGCTTCCCGAGAGCTCCCCTCCACTTT.

This clonotype was observed a few times. The V and J genes are TRBV5-1 and TRBJ2-6; no clear D gene. Germline CDR1 reads SGHRS; CDR2 reads YFSETQ. CDR3 size: 16 residues. The ends were cut back, 0 bases at V and 0 bases at J, with 7 bases in the middle. The CDR3 sequence is CASSLVISSGANVLTF. The DNA of the CDR3 is TGCGCCAGCAGCTTGGTCATAAGCTCTGGGGCCAACGTCCTGACTTTC.

This clonotype was recorded at least ten times. The chain combines TRBV29-1 with TRBJ2-5, with TRBD1 matching over 8 bases. Germline V lookup: CDR1 SQVTM, CDR2 ANQGSEA. This CDR3 is 16 amino acids long. V shed 3 bases, J shed 0 bases, and the junction held 9 bases outside the gene matches. For the CDR3, the DNA is TGCAGCGTTGAGCCCCGGACAGGGCGGTACCAAGAGACCCAGTACTTC. It encodes CSVEPRTGRYQETQYF. Looking up the rest from reference TRBV29-1 and TRBJ2-5 gives the full variable domain: SAVISQKPSRDICQRGTSLTIQCQVDSQVTMMFWYRQQPGQSLTLIATANQGSEATYESGFVIDKFPISRPNLTFSTLTVSNMSPEDSSIYLCSVEPRTGRYQETQYFGPGTRLLVL.

The chain combines TRBV5-6 with TRBJ2-2; D remains ambiguous. Germline CDR1 is SGHDT and CDR2 is YYEEEE. The V gene lost 8 bases and the J gene lost 5 bases, with 16 bases spanning the gap. This CDR3 comprises 14 residues. Written as DNA, the CDR3 is TGTGCCAGTCAAGACTTCGCGAGGACCGGGGAGCTGTTTTTT. Its translation is CASQDFARTGELFF.

This clonotype was picked up a small number of times. V usage is TRBV5-1 and J usage is TRBJ1-6; D gene uncertain. The V end lost 0 bases, the J end lost 5 bases, and 9 bases lay between the germline ends. The CDR3 runs 15 residues. Germline CDR1 is SGHRS and CDR2 is YFSETQ. Here the CDR3 reads CASSLDGRHNSPLHF. The DNA of the CDR3 is TGCGCCAGCAGCTTGGATGGACGACATAATTCACCCCTCCACTTT.

This clonotype was observed at least ten times. The gene calls are TRBV7-2 and TRBJ1-1, with D uncertain. Germline V gene data show CDR1 as SGHTA and CDR2 as FQGNSA. The CDR3 extends over 14 amino acids. The V end was cut by 0 bases, the J end by 0 bases, with 5 bases between. Written as DNA, the CDR3 is TGTGCCAGCAGCTTAGCGCTTGTGAACACTGAAGCTTTCTTT. This codes for CASSLALVNTEAFF.

The J gene is TRBJ1-4, the V gene TRBV10-3, with 7 bases fitting TRBD1. With 10 bases clipped from V and 2 bases from J, the junction kept 4 bases outside the gene matches. The length of the CDR3 is 13 residues. CDR1 ENHRY and CDR2 SYGVKD come from the germline V gene. CDR3 region: CASDRATNEKLFF. The CDR3 nucleotides are TGTGCCAGTGACAGGGCGACTAATGAAAAACTGTTTTTT.

The J gene is TRBJ2-1, the V gene TRBV15, with D perhaps matching TRBD2 (7 bases). Trimming stripped 6 bases from V and 3 bases from J, with 18 bases between. The CDR3 is 16 amino acids. From germline, CDR1 is LNHNV and CDR2 YYDKDF (reference sequence). CDR3 DNA sequence: TGTGCCACCAGTAGGGGGGGGGATCTGTGCTACAATGAGCAGTTCTTC. It specifies CATSRGGDLCYNEQFF.

This clonotype was seen only a few times. The rearrangement joins TRBV4-1 to TRBJ2-7, with D possibly being TRBD2 (6 bases). V gave up 0 bases and J gave up 0 bases, with 15 bases separating them. The CDR3 sequence is 17 residues long. Germline V CDR1 and CDR2: MGHRA, YSYEKL. CDR3 sequence (DNA): TGCGCCAGCAGCCAAGACAATACCGGGGGAAGCTCCTACGAGCAGTACTTC. Its translation is CASSQDNTGGSSYEQYF.

CDR3 region: CASSSRQGPQHF. DNA of the CDR3: TGTGCCAGCAGCTCTCGACAGGGGCCCCAGCATTTT. The chain is built from TRBV6-2 or TRBV6-3 and TRBJ1-5; 7 positions match TRBD1. The germline gives CDR1 MNHEY, CDR2 SVGEGT. This CDR3 is 12 amino acids long. Trimming cost V 6 bases and J 9 bases; bases outside gene matches: 5.

This clonotype was picked up a small number of times. The rearrangement uses TRBV12-3 or TRBV12-4 and TRBJ2-1; 9 bases agree with TRBD2. The length of the CDR3 is 16 residues. V lost 5 bases and J lost 6; bases outside the gene matches: 11. CDR3 amino acids: CASSPSRRGGPNEQFF. CDR3 sequence (DNA): TGTGCCAGCAGTCCGTCTAGGCGGGGGGGCCCCAATGAGCAGTTCTTC.

This clonotype was observed a handful of times. The conserved phenylalanine or tryptophan normally closing the CDR3 is absent here, so this likely arose from a read error. The chain is built from TRBV7-6 and TRBJ2-2; D gene ambiguous. CDR3 length: 13 residues. Germline CDR1 SGHVS, CDR2 FNYEAQ. Trimming shortened V by 1 base and J by 7 bases, and 7 bases separated the two germline ends. In DNA form, the CDR3 reads TGTGCCAGCAGCTTAGGCGGCGGCGGGGAGCTGTTTTCT. This gives the protein CASSLGGGGELFS.

The genes are TRBV3-1 and TRBJ2-5; D possibly corresponds to TRBD2 (5 bases). CDR1 is LGHDT and CDR2 is YNNKEL in the germline V gene (reference sequence). The V end lost 0 bases, the J end lost 7 bases, and 6 bases lay between the germline ends. The CDR3 loop spans 12 amino acids. The CDR3 protein is CASSQDEGTQYF. The CDR3 DNA reads TGTGCCAGCAGCCAAGATGAGGGGACCCAGTACTTC.